The 25 T cell receptor beta chains reported below all come from one sample, sequenced in a study of T cell responses to AZD1222 COVID-19 vaccine. Sequenced by immunoSEQ multiplex PCR; TCRdb stores in-frame clones only, minus some. The sample lists roughly 150,000 clones, just over 90% occurring once. Sequencing used peripheral blood, obtained 28 days after the second AZD1222 dose. These receptor sequences come from an adult who received the AZD1222 COVID-19 vaccine.

The rearrangement links TRBV7-3 to TRBJ1-3; possible D gene TRBD1, 5 bases. CDR1 and CDR2 (germline): SGHTA, FQGTGA. This CDR3 comprises 15 residues. Between the trimmed V and J ends, which lost 5 bases and 4 bases, there was a span of 15 bases. The CDR3 spells CASSPGGGGGNTIYF. For the CDR3, the DNA is TGTGCCAGCAGCCCTGGCGGTGGGGGAGGAAACACCATATATTTT.

The V and J genes are TRBV2 and TRBJ1-1; D remains ambiguous. The CDR3 contains 14 residues. CDR1 and CDR2 (germline): SNHLY, FYNNEI. V gave up 5 bases and J gave up 2 bases, with 12 bases separating them. CDR3 amino acids: CASSPWGVNTEAFF. The CDR3 bases are TGTGCCAGCAGTCCCTGGGGAGTTAACACTGAAGCTTTCTTT. The full variable domain, completed using reference TRBV2 and TRBJ1-1, is EPEVTQTPSHQVTQMGQEVILRCVPISNHLYFYWYRQILGQKVEFLVSFYNNEISEKSEIFDDQFSVERPDGSNFTLKIRSTKLEDSAMYFCASSPWGVNTEAFFGQGTRLTVV.

V is TRBV27 and J is TRBJ2-7, with TRBD2 as a possible D gene (6 bases). In germline, CDR1 is MNHEY, CDR2 SMNVEV (reference sequence). The length of the CDR3 is 14 residues. Deletions cut 2 bases from V and 0 bases from J, with 8 bases between. The chain's CDR3 is CASSLGGSSYEQYF. The CDR3 DNA reads as TGTGCCAGCAGTTTAGGGGGGAGCTCCTACGAGCAGTACTTC.

On this clone: The junction differs from germline at one of its ends, possibly a read error. This sequence joins TRBV30 and TRBJ1-2; D unclear. Germline V lookup: CDR1 GTSNPN, CDR2 SVGIG (reference sequence). The CDR3 is 16 residues long. The CDR3 nucleotides read TGTGCCTCGAGTATGATTAGGTTCAGGTTGAACTATGGCTACACCTTC. Its translation: CASSMIRFRLNYGYTF.

The rearrangement joins TRBV29-1 to TRBJ2-3; D call uncertain. CDR1 is SQVTM and CDR2 is ANQGSEA in the germline V gene. The CDR3 loop spans 14 amino acids. V was trimmed by 0 bases and J by 0 bases, leaving 7 bases between them. The CDR3 loop is CSVEDRGSTDTQYF. The CDR3 DNA is TGCAGCGTTGAAGATCGTGGCAGCACAGATACGCAGTATTTT.

CDR3 in amino acids: CASSQSGTGYEKLFF. The CDR3 DNA reads as TGCGCCAGCAGCCAGTCCGGGACAGGGTACGAAAAACTGTTTTTT. This sequence joins TRBV4-1 and TRBJ1-4, with 9 bases identical to TRBD1. Germline V gives CDR1 MGHRA, CDR2 YSYEKL. With V trimmed by 3 bases and J by 8 bases, 7 bases remained unmatched. The CDR3 is 15 residues long.

The rearrangement links TRBV5-1 to TRBJ2-2; D not certain. Trimming pared 0 bases from V and 0 bases from J, leaving 3 bases between. The CDR3 extends over 14 amino acids. CDR1 SGHRS and CDR2 YFSETQ come from the germline V gene. The CDR3 DNA is TGCGCCAGCAGCTTGGGGGCGAACACCGGGGAGCTGTTTTTT. Protein product: CASSLGANTGELFF.

The chain uses TRBV7-3 and TRBJ1-1; 7 bases align to TRBD1. J lost 1 base, V lost 5 bases, and 4 bases had no gene match. Germline CDR1 is SGHTA and CDR2 is FQGTGA. This CDR3 region has 14 residues. The CDR3 nucleotides read TGTGCCAGCAGCCTCGGACAGGCGAACACTGAAGCTTTCTTT. Its translation is CASSLGQANTEAFF.

The chain carries TRBV3-1 (or the pseudogene TRBV3-2) and TRBJ1-1, with D possibly being TRBD1 (5 bases). CDR1 is LGHDT and CDR2 is YNNKEL in the germline V gene (reference sequence). V was clipped by 2 bases and J by 8 bases, with 12 bases between them. The CDR3 sequence is 13 residues long. CDR3 nucleotide sequence: TGTGCCAGCAGCCAACTAAGGGGAAGAGAAGCTTTCTTT. This encodes CASSQLRGREAFF.

This clone has just a few counts. The rearrangement joins TRBV6-5 to TRBJ2-2, with 9 nucleotides matching TRBD1. Trimming took 10 bases from V and 7 from J; bases not matched to a gene: 10. Germline V gives CDR1 MNHEY, CDR2 SVGAGI. CDR3 length equals 14 residues. The CDR3 region is CAIDRGDGNGELFF. The CDR3 bases are TGTGCCATCGACAGGGGGGATGGAAACGGGGAGCTGTTTTTT.

This chain joins TRBV10-2 and TRBJ1-2; 8 nucleotides align to TRBD1. This CDR3 has 18 residues. The J segment lost 3 bases and the V segment lost 2 bases, leaving 14 bases of the junction unmatched. CDR1 WSHSY and CDR2 SAAADI come from the germline V gene. CDR3 in amino acids: CASSEGTGSRAGDYGYTF. The CDR3 nucleotides are TGCGCCAGCAGTGAGGGGACAGGTTCCCGAGCGGGAGACTATGGCTACACCTTC.

This chain uses TRBV10-3 with TRBJ1-1; 11 bases are a match to TRBD1. The V gene's germline CDR1 is ENHRY and CDR2 SYGVKD. Losses at the gene ends were 6 bases for V and 10 bases for J; bases not matched to a gene: 7. The CDR3 loop spans 13 amino acids. CDR3 coding DNA: TGTGCCATCAGATTGGACAGGGGGCATGGAGCTTTCTTT. It encodes CAIRLDRGHGAFF.

This chain joins TRBV9 and TRBJ1-1; D may be TRBD1 (6 bases). Germline V lookup: CDR1 SGDLS, CDR2 YYNGEE. CDR3 length: 14 amino acids. The germline V and J ends were trimmed by 3 bases and 4 bases, with 13 bases remaining between them. CDR3 DNA: TGTGCCAGCAGCGCCCGACAGGTTTTCACTGAAGCTTTCTTT. Translating it yields CASSARQVFTEAFF. Looking up the rest from reference TRBV9 and TRBJ1-1 gives the full variable domain: DSGVTQTPKHLITATGQRVTLRCSPRSGDLSVYWYQQSLDQGLQFLIQYYNGEERAKGNILERFSAQQFPDLHSELNLSSLELGDSALYFCASSARQVFTEAFFGQGTRLTVV.

The CDR3 loop reads CASRPSRSERNSPLHF. The CDR3 nucleotides are TGTGCCAGCAGGCCCTCTAGGTCCGAAAGGAATTCACCCCTCCACTTT. The V call is TRBV2, the J call TRBJ1-6; D is undetermined. Trimming took 6 bases from V and 7 from J, leaving 19 bases between them. The germline gives CDR1 SNHLY, CDR2 FYNNEI. The CDR3 is 16 amino acids.

This clone was counted a few times. V and J are TRBV19 and TRBJ1-5; D not certain. The CDR3 contains 13 residues. Trimming cost V 7 bases and J 3 bases, with 10 bases left between them. Germline V gives CDR1 LNHDA, CDR2 SQIVND (reference sequence). The CDR3 sequence: CASMSSPNQPQHF. CDR3 nucleotide sequence: TGTGCCAGTATGTCTAGCCCCAATCAGCCCCAGCATTTT.

There are a few counts of this clone. The V call is TRBV29-1, the J call TRBJ2-2; D unresolved. Per the germline V gene, CDR1 is SQVTM and CDR2 is ANQGSEA. This CDR3 region has 15 residues. V lost 5 bases and J 0 bases, leaving 13 bases between the germline ends. The CDR3, as DNA: TGCAGCGTTCCTACACACGGCGCGAACACCGGGGAGCTGTTTTTT. This sequence encodes CSVPTHGANTGELFF.

This chain joins TRBV7-9 and TRBJ1-2, with TRBD1 matching 10 bases. There are 13 residues in the CDR3. Trimming removed 6 bases from V and 8 bases from J; junction bases left unmatched: 6. Germline assignment: CDR1 SEHNR and CDR2 FQNEAQ (reference sequence). The CDR3, as DNA: TGTGCCAGCAGGAAGGGGACAGGGGACGGCTACACCTTC. As protein: CASRKGTGDGYTF.

V and J are TRBV6-5 and TRBJ2-2, with D tentatively TRBD1 (5 bases). The CDR3 covers 14 residues. Germline CDR1 is MNHEY and CDR2 is SVGAGI. V lost 5 bases and J 7 bases, leaving 14 bases between the germline ends. The CDR3 coding sequence is TGTGCCAGCAGTCCTCGACAGCGAGGCGGGGAGCTGTTTTTT. Amino acids: CASSPRQRGGELFF.

This rearrangement joins TRBV24-1 to TRBJ2-5; a possible D gene is TRBD1 (5 bases). The CDR3 runs to 16 residues. The germline gives CDR1 KGHDR, CDR2 SFDVKD. The V end lost 3 bases, the J end lost 5 bases, and 18 bases lay between the germline ends. The CDR3 region is CATSDPVKGFGETQYF. The DNA for the CDR3 is TGTGCCACCAGTGATCCCGTCAAGGGGTTCGGCGAGACCCAGTACTTC.

The V and J genes are TRBV5-6 and TRBJ1-5; D is undetermined. From germline, CDR1 is SGHDT and CDR2 YYEEEE. The CDR3 totals 12 residues. The germline V and J ends were trimmed by 3 bases and 4 bases, with 5 bases remaining between them. The CDR3 here is CASSSHNQPQHF. The DNA of the CDR3 is TGTGCCAGCAGCTCACATAATCAGCCCCAGCATTTT.

This clone was detected once. The CDR3 DNA is TGTGCCACCAGCAGAGATTTGGGACGAGTGGTTCAGCCCCAGCATTTT. It translates to CATSRDLGRVVQPQHF. The chain links TRBV15 to TRBJ1-5, with a tentative D call TRBD1 (5 bases). This CDR3 has 16 residues. Germline V gene data show CDR1 as LNHNV and CDR2 as YYDKDF (reference sequence). Deletions cut 0 bases from V and 6 bases from J, with 15 bases between.

This chain joins TRBV5-6 and TRBJ2-6; D not resolved. Deletions cut 0 bases from V and 4 bases from J, with 8 bases between. Germline V gene sequence: CDR1 SGHDT, CDR2 YYEEEE. The CDR3 sequence is 15 residues long. CDR3 protein: CASSLGGSGANVLTF. The CDR3 bases are TGTGCCAGCAGCTTGGGGGGATCAGGGGCCAACGTCCTGACTTTC.

The chain links TRBV9 to TRBJ1-2; 9 bases map to TRBD1. This CDR3 is built from 14 residues. Germline V lookup: CDR1 SGDLS, CDR2 YYNGEE. Germline trimming cut 3 bases from V and 2 bases from J; bases unmatched to any gene: 2. CDR3 DNA: TGTGCCAGCAGCGCAACAGGGGGCAACTATGGCTACACCTTC. This codes for CASSATGGNYGYTF. The variable domain in full, completed from reference TRBV9 and TRBJ1-2, reads DSGVTQTPKHLITATGQRVTLRCSPRSGDLSVYWYQQSLDQGLQFLIQYYNGEERAKGNILERFSAQQFPDLHSELNLSSLELGDSALYFCASSATGGNYGYTFGSGTRLTVV.

CDR3 amino acids: CASSSGVTNEKLFF. CDR3 in DNA: TGTGCCAGCAGTTCAGGGGTGACTAATGAAAAACTGTTTTTT. This chain joins TRBV5-6 and TRBJ1-4; D perhaps matches TRBD1 (6 bases). The germline gives CDR1 SGHDT, CDR2 YYEEEE. The CDR3 loop spans 14 amino acids. V gave up 5 bases and J gave up 2 bases, with 10 bases separating them.

The rearrangement links TRBV6-5 to TRBJ1-4; D ambiguous. This CDR3 region has 14 residues. From germline, CDR1 is MNHEY and CDR2 SVGAGI. V lost 4 bases and J 3 bases, leaving 9 bases between the germline ends. CDR3 in amino acids: CASSSPTANEKLFF. Written as DNA, the CDR3 is TGTGCCAGCAGTTCGCCCACAGCTAATGAAAAACTGTTTTTT.